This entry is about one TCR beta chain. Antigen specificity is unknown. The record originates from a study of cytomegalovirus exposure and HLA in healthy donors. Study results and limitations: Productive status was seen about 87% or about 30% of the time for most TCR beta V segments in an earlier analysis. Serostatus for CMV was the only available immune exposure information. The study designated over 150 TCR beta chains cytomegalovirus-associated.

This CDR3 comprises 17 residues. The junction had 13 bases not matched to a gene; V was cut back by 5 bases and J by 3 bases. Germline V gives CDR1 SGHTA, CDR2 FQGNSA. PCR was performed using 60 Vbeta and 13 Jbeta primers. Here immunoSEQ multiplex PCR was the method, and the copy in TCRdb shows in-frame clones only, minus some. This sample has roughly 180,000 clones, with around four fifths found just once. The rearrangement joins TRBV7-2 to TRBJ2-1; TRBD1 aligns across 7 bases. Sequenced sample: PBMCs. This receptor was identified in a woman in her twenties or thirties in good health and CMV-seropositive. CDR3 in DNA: TGTGCCAGCAGCGCAGCGTACAGGGGCCAATTCTACAATGAGCAGTTCTTC. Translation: CASSAAYRGQFYNEQFF.